This TCR beta chain was sequenced for a study of cytomegalovirus exposure and HLA in healthy donors. Study-wide results and limits: Sequencing depth across donors, presence/absence analyses assumed, was roughly uniform. There were around 160 TCR beta chains listed as cytomegalovirus-associated. A previous analysis found most TCR beta V segments productive roughly 87% or roughly 30% of the time.

The PCR had 60 Vbeta and 13 Jbeta primers. Libraries were prepared by immunoSEQ multiplex PCR; TCRdb keeps only in-frame clonotypes and omits some of them. The sample yields around 150,000 clones, around 80% seen once. Comment on this clone: Its antigen is unidentified.

The sample consisted of PBMCs. The clonotype originates from a man aged 18-30 years in good health and CMV-seropositive.

This CDR3 reads CASSPGGGARQPQHF. CDR3 DNA: TGTGCCAGCAGCCCCGGAGGGGGGGCCCGTCAGCCCCAGCATTTT. This chain connects TRBV9 to TRBJ1-5; a weak D match, TRBD1 (6 bases). Trimming left V 4 bases short and J 6 bases short, with 17 bases between. Germline assignment: CDR1 SGDLS and CDR2 YYNGEE. The CDR3 extends over 15 amino acids.